This is a list of T cell receptor beta chains from one sample in a study of technical replicates of blood from a few donors. Clones were read by immunoSEQ multiplex PCR, and TCRdb kept only the in-frame ones, dropping some. The table lists some 60,000 clones, 80% to 90% of them singletons, with about 5.2% in the top ten. Sequencing input: PBMCs. All receptors come from a human donor in good health. Some clones in this sample may be carry-over from other donors' samples. Each CDR3 is given with its conserved first and last residue. The order of the fields is CDR3 length, D gene, J gene, V gene, clone size, CDR3 DNA, CDR3 protein. D genes are given only for firm matches. The size of a clone is reported for some rows only, either as once, few or many, or as a class for expanded clones.

11	.	TRBJ2-7	TRBV7-9	.	TGTGCCAGCAGCCTCGAGGACGAGCAGTACTTC	CASSLEDEQYF
17	.	TRBJ2-3	TRBV11-3	.	TGTGCCAGCAGCTCCCCAGGGGATGCAGATAGCACAGATACGCAGTATTTT	CASSSPGDADSTDTQYF
16	TRBD2	TRBJ2-7	TRBV7-2	once	TGTGCCAGCAGCCCTCTTTTAGCGGGATGGTCCTACGAGCAGTACTTC	CASSPLLAGWSYEQYF
15	.	TRBJ2-3	TRBV6-1	.	TGTGCCAGCAGTGAAAACCCTACAAAGGGGGATACGCAGTATTTT	CASSENPTKGDTQYF
18	TRBD2	TRBJ2-7	TRBV5-6	.	TGTGCCAGCAGCTTGGGGGGGCTAGCGGGGTTGGCGGCCTACGAGCAGTACTTC	CASSLGGLAGLAAYEQYF
14	.	TRBJ2-7	TRBV11-2	.	TGTGCCAGCAGCTTAGTTGCCGGGAGCTACGAGCAGTACTTC	CASSLVAGSYEQYF
15	TRBD2	TRBJ2-1	TRBV19	.	TGTGCCAGTAGTGAGCTAGCGGGGGACTACAATGAGCAGTTCTTC	CASSELAGDYNEQFF
15	.	TRBJ2-7	TRBV13	once	TGTGCCAGCAGCTTCTCCGCGCCTGGGCCTAACGAGCAGTACTTC	CASSFSAPGPNEQYF
17	TRBD1	TRBJ1-3	TRBV10-1	.	TGCGCCAGCAGTGTTTTTACCTTAGACAGGGAGAGAAACACCATATATTTT	CASSVFTLDRERNTIYF
13	.	TRBJ1-2	TRBV6-5	.	TGTGCCAGCAGCCCCGGGGTCGGCTATGGCTACACCTTC	CASSPGVGYGYTF
15	TRBD1	TRBJ2-1	TRBV30	.	TGTGCCTGGGAAGCCGGGACAGGGGGAATAAATGAGCAGTTCTTC	CAWEAGTGGINEQFF
14	TRBD1	TRBJ1-3	TRBV7-9	.	TGTGCCACCGAAACCGGGACAGGGAGAAACACCATATATTTT	CATETGTGRNTIYF
15	TRBD2	TRBJ2-7	TRBV11-2	.	TGTGCCAGCAGCCGGGGACTAGCGGGAGCCTACGAGCAGTACTTC	CASSRGLAGAYEQYF
15	TRBD1	TRBJ1-1	TRBV13	many	TGTGCCAGCAGCATAGAGGGACAGGGTACGACTGAAGCTTTCTTT	CASSIEGQGTTEAFF
8	.	TRBJ2-1	TRBV6-1	.	TGTGCCCTTAGTGAGCAGTTCTTC	CALSEQFF
15	.	TRBJ2-7	TRBV27	.	TGTGCCAGCAGTTCGTTAGGGGGGGGGACACGCGAGCAGTACTTC	CASSSLGGGTREQYF
15	.	TRBJ1-1	TRBV4-3	.	TGCGCCAGCAGCCAAGAGCGTCAGGGCAGGACTGAAGCTTTCTTT	CASSQERQGRTEAFF
14	.	TRBJ1-1	TRBV7-6	.	TGTGCCAGCAGCGCCCAGGGGTCTACCACTGAAGCTTTCTTT	CASSAQGSTTEAFF
17	.	TRBJ2-2	TRBV5-4	.	TGTGCCAGCAGCTTGTCCCAGGGGCCCCGGGGCACCGGGGAGCTGTTTTTT	CASSLSQGPRGTGELFF
18	TRBD2	TRBJ2-3	TRBV18	.	TGTGCCAGCTCTCCTCCGGGACTAGCGGGGGGGCGCACAGATACGCAGTATTTT	CASSPPGLAGGRTDTQYF
17	TRBD2	TRBJ2-5	TRBV30	.	TGTGCCTGGAGAGACCAACCATGGGACTACCCAGAGGAGACCCAGTACTTC	CAWRDQPWDYPEETQYF
18	TRBD1	TRBJ2-2	TRBV7-6	.	TGTGCCAGCAGCCTACGATCCGGGACAGGGGAGAACACCGGGGAGCTGTTTTTT	CASSLRSGTGENTGELFF